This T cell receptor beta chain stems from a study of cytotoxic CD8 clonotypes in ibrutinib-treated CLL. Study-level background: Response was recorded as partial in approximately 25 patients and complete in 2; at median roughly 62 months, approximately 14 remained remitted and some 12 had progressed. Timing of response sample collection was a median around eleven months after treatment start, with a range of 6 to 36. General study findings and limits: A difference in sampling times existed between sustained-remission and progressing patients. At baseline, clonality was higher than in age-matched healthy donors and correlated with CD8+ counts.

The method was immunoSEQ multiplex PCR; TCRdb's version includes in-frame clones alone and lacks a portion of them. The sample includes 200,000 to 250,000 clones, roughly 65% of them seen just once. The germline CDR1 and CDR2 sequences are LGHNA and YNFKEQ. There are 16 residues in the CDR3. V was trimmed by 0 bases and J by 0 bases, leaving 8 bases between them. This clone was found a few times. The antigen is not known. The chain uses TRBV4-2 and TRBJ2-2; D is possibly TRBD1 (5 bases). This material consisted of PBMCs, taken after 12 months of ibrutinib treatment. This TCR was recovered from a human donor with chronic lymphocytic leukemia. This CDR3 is CASSQDGAANTGELFF. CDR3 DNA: TGTGCCAGCAGCCAAGATGGGGCCGCGAACACCGGGGAGCTGTTTTTT.